This is a list of T cell receptor beta chains from one sample in a study of tumor-infiltrating lymphocytes in primary liver carcinoma. One entry per CDR3 protein results from TCRdb running MiXCR on the multiplex PCR reads. The sample has 85,000 to 100,000 distinct CDR3 sequences; less than 75% are singletons. The sample consisted of tumor-adjacent normal liver tissue. The receptors here all came from a man aged 35-49 years with primary liver carcinoma and hepatitis B virus infection. CDR3s include the opening cysteine and the closing phenylalanine or tryptophan. A D gene is named only where the DNA matches it firmly. Clone size is not always given. Where it is, it says once, few, many or a class for expanded clones.

J	D	size	V	DNA	CDR3
TRBJ2-1	TRBD1	few	TRBV24-1	TGTGCCACCAGAAGACAGGGGCCGAGGGATGAGCAGTTCTTC	CATRRQGPRDEQFF
TRBJ2-7	NA	NA	TRBV11-2	TGTGCCAGCAGCCAGGACCACGGTATAAGGAGCTCCTACGAGCAGTACTTT	CASSQDHGIRSSYEQYF
TRBJ1-1	TRBD1	NA	TRBV7-9	TGTGCCAGCAGCCGGGACAGGGACACTGAAGCTTTCTTT	CASSRDRDTEAFF
TRBJ2-3	TRBD1	NA	TRBV29-1	TGCAGCGGCAGACAGGGGGTTTCGGTAGATACGCAGTATTTT	CSGRQGVSVDTQYF
TRBJ1-1	NA	many	TRBV4-2	TGTGCCAGCAGCCAAGATCGGCCACTTGAAGCTTTCTTT	CASSQDRPLEAFF
TRBJ2-2	NA	many	TRBV12-3/TRBV12-4	TGTGCCAGCAGTTTCCGGGATTTGAGCGGGGAGCTGTTTTTT	CASSFRDLSGELFF
TRBJ2-7	NA	NA	TRBV11-2	TGTGCCAGTGCGGCTCGGGGTTCCTACGAGCAGTACTTC	CASAARGSYEQYF
TRBJ2-5	TRBD2	NA	TRBV11-2	TGTGCCAGCAGCTTGCGTCCTGGACTAGCGTCGTACCAAGAGACCCGGTACTTC	CASSLRPGLASYQETRYF
TRBJ2-7	NA	NA	TRBV6-5	TGTGCCAGCAGTTTCGGGATCCACTGGGGTTACGAGCAGTACTTC	CASSFGIHWGYEQYF
TRBJ2-3	NA	NA	TRBV11-2	TGTACCGGCACCACTAGGACAGCCAGCACAGATACGCAGTATTTT	CTGTTRTASTDTQYF
TRBJ2-6	NA	NA	TRBV19	TGTGCCAGTCGTCCAGGGGAATATTCTGAGGCCAACGTCCTGACTTTC	CASRPGEYSEANVLTF
TRBJ2-1	NA	NA	TRBV5-1	TGCGCCAGCAAAGTGAGGCCCGACACCTACAATGAGCTGTTCTTC	CASKVRPDTYNELFF
TRBJ2-1	NA	NA	TRBV12-3/TRBV12-4	TGTGCCAGTAGTTTAGGACTATCCTACAATGAGCAGTTCTTC	CASSLGLSYNEQFF